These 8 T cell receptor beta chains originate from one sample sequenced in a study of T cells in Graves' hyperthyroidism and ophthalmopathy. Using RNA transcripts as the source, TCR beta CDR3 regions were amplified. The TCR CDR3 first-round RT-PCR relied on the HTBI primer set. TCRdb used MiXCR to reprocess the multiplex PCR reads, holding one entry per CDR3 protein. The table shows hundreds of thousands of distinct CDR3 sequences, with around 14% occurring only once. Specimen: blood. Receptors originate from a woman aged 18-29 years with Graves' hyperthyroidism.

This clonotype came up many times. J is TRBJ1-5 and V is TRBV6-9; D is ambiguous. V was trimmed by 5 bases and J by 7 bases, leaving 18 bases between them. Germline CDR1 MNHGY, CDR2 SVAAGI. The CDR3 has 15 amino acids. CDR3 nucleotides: TGTGCCAGCAGTCCACGGCCCCGCGGTTGGCAGCCCCAGCATTTT. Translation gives CASSPRPRGWQPQHF.

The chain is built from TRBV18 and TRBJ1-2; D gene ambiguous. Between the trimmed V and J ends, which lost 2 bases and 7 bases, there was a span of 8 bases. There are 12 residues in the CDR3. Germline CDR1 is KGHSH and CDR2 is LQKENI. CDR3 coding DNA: TGTGCCAGCTCACCATACCAGAGTGGCTACACCTTC. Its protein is CASSPYQSGYTF.

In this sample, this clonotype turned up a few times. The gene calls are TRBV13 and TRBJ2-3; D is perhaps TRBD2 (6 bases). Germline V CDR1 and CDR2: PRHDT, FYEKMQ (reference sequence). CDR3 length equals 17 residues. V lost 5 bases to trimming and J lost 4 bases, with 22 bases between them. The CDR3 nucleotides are TGTGCCAGCAGCCCCCGGTTAGGAGGGCCAGGTTCAGATACGCAGTATTTT. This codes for CASSPRLGGPGSDTQYF.

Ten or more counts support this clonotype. The chain's CDR3 is CASSEPVSGLAGVKSYNEQFF. In DNA, the CDR3 is TGTGCCAGCAGTGAACCCGTTTCGGGACTAGCGGGAGTTAAGTCCTACAATGAGCAGTTCTTC. The chain employs TRBV2 and TRBJ2-1, with 14 bases fitting TRBD2. With V trimmed by 2 bases and J by 1 base, 13 bases remained unmatched. The CDR3 contains 21 residues. CDR1 and CDR2 from the germline V gene are SNHLY and FYNNEI. Together with reference TRBV2 and TRBJ2-1, the CDR3 gives the full variable domain: EPEVTQTPSHQVTQMGQEVILRCVPISNHLYFYWYRQILGQKVEFLVSFYNNEISEKSEIFDDQFSVERPDGSNFTLKIRSTKLEDSAMYFCASSEPVSGLAGVKSYNEQFFGPGTRLTVL.

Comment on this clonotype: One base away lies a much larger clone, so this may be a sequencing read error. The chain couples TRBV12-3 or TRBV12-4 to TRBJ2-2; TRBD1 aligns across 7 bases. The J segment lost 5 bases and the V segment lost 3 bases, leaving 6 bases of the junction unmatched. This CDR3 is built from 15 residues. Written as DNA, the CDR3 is TGTGCCAGCAGTTTCTCGGCAGGGGGAACCGGGGAGCTGTTTTTT. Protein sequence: CASSFSAGGTGELFF.

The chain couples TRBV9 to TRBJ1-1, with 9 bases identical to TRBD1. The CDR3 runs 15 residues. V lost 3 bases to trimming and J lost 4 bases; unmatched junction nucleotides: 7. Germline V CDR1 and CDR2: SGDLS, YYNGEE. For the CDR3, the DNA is TGTGCCAGCAGCGCCGGACAGGGGATACGCACTGAAGCTTTCTTT. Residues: CASSAGQGIRTEAFF.

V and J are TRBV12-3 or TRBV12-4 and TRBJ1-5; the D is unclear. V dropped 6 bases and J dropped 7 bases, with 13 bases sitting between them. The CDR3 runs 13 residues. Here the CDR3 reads CASSATGIQPQHF. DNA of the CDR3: TGTGCCAGCAGCGCGACGGGGATCCAGCCCCAGCATTTT.

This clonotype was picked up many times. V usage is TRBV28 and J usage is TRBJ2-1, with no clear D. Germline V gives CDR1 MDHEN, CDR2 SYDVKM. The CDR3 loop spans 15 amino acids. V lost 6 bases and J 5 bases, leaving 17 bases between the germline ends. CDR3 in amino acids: CASSIRTSSHNEQFF. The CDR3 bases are TGTGCCAGCAGCATTCGGACCTCAAGCCACAATGAGCAGTTCTTC.